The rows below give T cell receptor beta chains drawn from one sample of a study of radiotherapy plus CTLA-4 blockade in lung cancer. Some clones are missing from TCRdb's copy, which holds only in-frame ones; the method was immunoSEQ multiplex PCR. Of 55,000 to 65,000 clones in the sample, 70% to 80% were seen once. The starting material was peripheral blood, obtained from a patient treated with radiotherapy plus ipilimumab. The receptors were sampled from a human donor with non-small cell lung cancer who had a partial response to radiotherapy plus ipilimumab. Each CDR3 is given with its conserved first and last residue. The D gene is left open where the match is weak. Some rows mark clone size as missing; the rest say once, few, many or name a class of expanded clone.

DNA: TGTGCCAGCAGTCCCCTCCGGGGGGACTATGGCTACACCTTC; CDR3: CASSPLRGDYGYTF; J: TRBJ1-2; V: TRBV2; D: .; size: .
DNA: TGTGCCAGCAGCTTGGCGGGACAGGGCTCACCCCTCCACTTT; CDR3: CASSLAGQGSPLHF; J: TRBJ1-6; V: TRBV5-4; D: TRBD1; size: many
DNA: TGTGCCAGCAGGCTACTAGCGGGGGGGAGGACAGATACGCAGTATTTT; CDR3: CASRLLAGGRTDTQYF; J: TRBJ2-3; V: TRBV11-2; D: TRBD2; size: .
DNA: TGTGCCAGCAGTGGGAGGGCCGGGACCGGGGAGCTGTTTTTT; CDR3: CASSGRAGTGELFF; J: TRBJ2-2; V: TRBV6-5; D: TRBD2; size: .
DNA: TGCGCCAGCAGCTTGGCCCAGGAGAGGGCTCATACGCAGTATTTT; CDR3: CASSLAQERAHTQYF; J: TRBJ2-3; V: TRBV5-1; D: .; size: .
DNA: TGTGCCACCAGCAGAGGTCCTCGGGGATGGGAGCTGTTTTTT; CDR3: CATSRGPRGWELFF; J: TRBJ2-2; V: TRBV15; D: .; size: .
DNA: TGTGCCAGCAGCCCGCCGGGGAAGGGCAATGAGCAGTTCTTC; CDR3: CASSPPGKGNEQFF; J: TRBJ2-1; V: TRBV5-4; D: .; size: .
DNA: TGTGCCACCAGCAGATTGTTAGCGGGGGCCTACAATGAGCAGTTCTTC; CDR3: CATSRLLAGAYNEQFF; J: TRBJ2-1; V: TRBV15; D: TRBD2; size: few
DNA: TGTGCCAGCAGACCCCAGGGGGCGACCGGGGAGCTGTTTTTT; CDR3: CASRPQGATGELFF; J: TRBJ2-2; V: TRBV6-5; D: TRBD1; size: .
DNA: TGTGCCTGGAGTCTTGGTTCAGAAGAGACCCAGTACTTC; CDR3: CAWSLGSEETQYF; J: TRBJ2-5; V: TRBV30; D: .; size: .
DNA: TGTGCCAGCAGCCCCAATACCGGGGAGACTAACTATGGCTACACCTTC; CDR3: CASSPNTGETNYGYTF; J: TRBJ1-2; V: TRBV7-9; D: .; size: .
DNA: TGTGCCAGTAACTCACCGGGCACGGGGGGAAATGAAAAACTGTTTTTT; CDR3: CASNSPGTGGNEKLFF; J: TRBJ1-4; V: TRBV19; D: .; size: .
DNA: TGTGCCAGCAAACTAAGGGTGGGCAGGGGCGAGCAGTACTTC; CDR3: CASKLRVGRGEQYF; J: TRBJ2-7; V: TRBV6-5; D: .; size: few
DNA: TGTGCCAGCAGCCTCGAGATAGCGGGGGTGCAGTACTTC; CDR3: CASSLEIAGVQYF; J: TRBJ2-7; V: TRBV7-2; D: TRBD2; size: .
DNA: TGTGCCAGCAGTGATTTACAACAGGGTCCCTATCAGCCCCAGCATTTT; CDR3: CASSDLQQGPYQPQHF; J: TRBJ1-5; V: TRBV2; D: .; size: .
DNA: TGTGCTAGTGGTTGGATCAACGACAGGGGGGACCAAGAGACCCAGTACTTC; CDR3: CASGWINDRGDQETQYF; J: TRBJ2-5; V: TRBV12-5; D: TRBD1; size: .
DNA: TGTGCCAGCAGTGAATATGGAGGTCGCAAAGCTTTCTTT; CDR3: CASSEYGGRKAFF; J: TRBJ1-1; V: TRBV25-1; D: .; size: .
DNA: TGTGCCAGCGGGGGGGACACCCCTCATCAGCCCCAGCATTTT; CDR3: CASGGDTPHQPQHF; J: TRBJ1-5; V: TRBV6-1; D: .; size: .
DNA: TGTGCCAGCAGTTTCCAGCCGGGACAATCCACCGGGGAGCTGTTTTTT; CDR3: CASSFQPGQSTGELFF; J: TRBJ2-2; V: TRBV11-2; D: .; size: once
DNA: TGCGCCAGCAGCCAAGATCCGGGGGGCACTAATGAAAAACTGTTTTTT; CDR3: CASSQDPGGTNEKLFF; J: TRBJ1-4; V: TRBV4-1; D: .; size: .
DNA: TGTGCCAGCAGCCACCCGACCAACGGGTCACCCCTCCACTTT; CDR3: CASSHPTNGSPLHF; J: TRBJ1-6; V: TRBV5-4; D: .; size: few
DNA: TGTGCCATCAATACTGAGGGAGGCAATCAGCCCCAGCATTTT; CDR3: CAINTEGGNQPQHF; J: TRBJ1-5; V: TRBV27; D: .; size: .
DNA: TGTGCCAGCAGCTTACGGAGGGGAAGGGATCAGCCCCAGCATTTT; CDR3: CASSLRRGRDQPQHF; J: TRBJ1-5; V: TRBV7-2; D: .; size: once
DNA: TGTGCCAGCAGCCCTGGCGGCTACGAGCAGTACTTC; CDR3: CASSPGGYEQYF; J: TRBJ2-7; V: TRBV6-6; D: .; size: .
DNA: TGCGCCAGCAGCCAAGCTCTGGGGACTAAAGAGACCCAGTACTTC; CDR3: CASSQALGTKETQYF; J: TRBJ2-5; V: TRBV4-1; D: TRBD2; size: .
DNA: TGCGCCAGCAGCTTTACAGGGGGTTCGAATGAAAAACTGTTTTTT; CDR3: CASSFTGGSNEKLFF; J: TRBJ1-4; V: TRBV5-1; D: TRBD1; size: few
DNA: TGTGCCAGCAGCGCTCCAAGCGGGGGGCCGGCAGATACGCAGTATTTT; CDR3: CASSAPSGGPADTQYF; J: TRBJ2-3; V: TRBV9; D: TRBD2; size: .
DNA: TGTGCCAGCAGCCCCTTGGCGGACACAGATACGCAGTATTTT; CDR3: CASSPLADTDTQYF; J: TRBJ2-3; V: TRBV9; D: .; size: .
DNA: TGTGCCAGCGCCCTCGGAGTGGGGGCCAACGTCCTGACTTTC; CDR3: CASALGVGANVLTF; J: TRBJ2-6; V: TRBV9; D: .; size: .
DNA: TGTGCCAGTAGTCCCGGGACAGGGTTGGGCAATGAGCAGTTCTTC; CDR3: CASSPGTGLGNEQFF; J: TRBJ2-1; V: TRBV19; D: TRBD1; size: few
DNA: TGTGCCAGCAGTCCCTGGACAGTCGAGCAGTACTTC; CDR3: CASSPWTVEQYF; J: TRBJ2-7; V: TRBV28; D: .; size: .
DNA: TGTGCCAGCACCCTGACTTACACAGATACGCAGTATTTT; CDR3: CASTLTYTDTQYF; J: TRBJ2-3; V: TRBV6-1; D: .; size: .
DNA: TGCGCCAGCAGCTTGTCCGGTAGCAATCAGCCCCAGCATTTT; CDR3: CASSLSGSNQPQHF; J: TRBJ1-5; V: TRBV5-1; D: .; size: .
DNA: TGTGCCAGCAGCCAAGAACCGACAGGACAGGGGTCGTGGACTGAAGCTTTCTTT; CDR3: CASSQEPTGQGSWTEAFF; J: TRBJ1-1; V: TRBV4-2; D: TRBD1; size: .
DNA: TGTGCCAGCAGCCTAAACATGGTACAGCGGACCTCTGGAAACACCATATATTTT; CDR3: CASSLNMVQRTSGNTIYF; J: TRBJ1-3; V: TRBV14; D: .; size: .
DNA: TGTGCCAGCAGCTTGTGGACAGGGTCCCACGAGCAGTACTTC; CDR3: CASSLWTGSHEQYF; J: TRBJ2-7; V: TRBV11-2; D: TRBD1; size: few
DNA: TGTGCCATCGAGGGGGAAGCCAGCACAGATACGCAGTATTTT; CDR3: CAIEGEASTDTQYF; J: TRBJ2-3; V: TRBV10-3; D: .; size: .
DNA: TGTGCCACCATAGAGATGCCAGGGATAGCTGAAGCTTTCTTT; CDR3: CATIEMPGIAEAFF; J: TRBJ1-1; V: TRBV28; D: .; size: .
DNA: TGCGCCAGCAGCACCGCAGCGGGGGGGCCCCAAGAGACCCAGTACTTC; CDR3: CASSTAAGGPQETQYF; J: TRBJ2-5; V: TRBV5-1; D: TRBD2; size: .
DNA: TGCGCCAGCAGCCAAGGAACAGGGAGCAACTCCTACGAGCAGTACTTC; CDR3: CASSQGTGSNSYEQYF; J: TRBJ2-7; V: TRBV4-3; D: .; size: once
DNA: TGTGCCAGCAGTCGGACAGGGAGGGGAGAGACCCAGTACTTC; CDR3: CASSRTGRGETQYF; J: TRBJ2-5; V: TRBV6-1; D: .; size: .
DNA: TGTGCCAGCAGCGCAGGGGGCATTTGGGAGCAGTACTTC; CDR3: CASSAGGIWEQYF; J: TRBJ2-5; V: TRBV2; D: TRBD1; size: .
DNA: TGTGCCAGTAGTAACTCCGGGACAGGGTCCTACGAGCAGTACTTC; CDR3: CASSNSGTGSYEQYF; J: TRBJ2-7; V: TRBV19; D: TRBD1; size: few
DNA: TGCGCCAGCAGCTCCGTAGCGGGGTCAGAGACCCAGTACTTC; CDR3: CASSSVAGSETQYF; J: TRBJ2-5; V: TRBV5-1; D: TRBD2; size: .
DNA: TGTGCCAGCAGCTTGAGGGACTTGAACACCGGGGAGCTGTTTTTT; CDR3: CASSLRDLNTGELFF; J: TRBJ2-2; V: TRBV11-2; D: .; size: .
DNA: TGTGCCAGCAGGACGGACGAGGCAGCGGTGACCCAGTACTTC; CDR3: CASRTDEAAVTQYF; J: TRBJ2-5; V: TRBV6-6; D: .; size: .
DNA: TGTGCCAGCAGTGAGCAGGGTGGAGATACGCAGTATTTT; CDR3: CASSEQGGDTQYF; J: TRBJ2-3; V: TRBV2; D: .; size: .
DNA: TGTGCCAGCACTGTCCGCTCCTATAATTCACCCCTCCACTTT; CDR3: CASTVRSYNSPLHF; J: TRBJ1-6; V: TRBV6-1; D: .; size: .
DNA: TGTGCCAGCAGTGTTCGCAGGGGGAGTGAAAAACTGTTTTTT; CDR3: CASSVRRGSEKLFF; J: TRBJ1-4; V: TRBV2; D: TRBD1; size: few
DNA: TGCGCCAGCAAGGCGCAAACGGGGGGGTACAATGAGCAGTTCTTC; CDR3: CASKAQTGGYNEQFF; J: TRBJ2-1; V: TRBV10-1; D: TRBD2; size: .
DNA: TGTGCCAGCAGCTATAGCGCAGAGACCCAGTACTTC; CDR3: CASSYSAETQYF; J: TRBJ2-5; V: TRBV5-5; D: .; size: .